The present TCR beta chain was sequenced within a study of OX40 agonist ivuxolimab in advanced cancers. Study-wide results and caveats: Also showing low normalized T-cell clonal expansion were some of the nonresponders.

With 6 bases clipped from V and 8 bases from J, the junction kept 9 bases outside the gene matches. CDR3 size: 13 residues. In germline, CDR1 is SNHLY, CDR2 FYNNEI. Profiling relied on immunoSEQ multiplex PCR, and the TCRdb table lists in-frame clones only, not all of them. The sample includes about 94,000 clones, about nine tenths of them seen just once. As concerns this clone: Its antigen remains unknown.

The genes are TRBV2 and TRBJ1-2; 7 bases are shared with TRBD1. This clonotype was sampled from an adult with an advanced solid tumor such as melanoma, head and neck, liver or kidney cancer. This specimen consisted of CD4+ or CD8+ T cells sorted from blood, obtained in a trial of the OX40 agonist ivuxolimab. This chain's CDR3 is CASRTAGGNGYTF. The CDR3 bases are TGTGCCAGCAGGACCGCAGGGGGAAACGGCTACACCTTC. Variable domain in full (rest from reference TRBV2 and TRBJ1-2): EPEVTQTPSHQVTQMGQEVILRCVPISNHLYFYWYRQILGQKVEFLVSFYNNEISEKSEIFDDQFSVERPDGSNFTLKIRSTKLEDSAMYFCASRTAGGNGYTFGSGTRLTVV.